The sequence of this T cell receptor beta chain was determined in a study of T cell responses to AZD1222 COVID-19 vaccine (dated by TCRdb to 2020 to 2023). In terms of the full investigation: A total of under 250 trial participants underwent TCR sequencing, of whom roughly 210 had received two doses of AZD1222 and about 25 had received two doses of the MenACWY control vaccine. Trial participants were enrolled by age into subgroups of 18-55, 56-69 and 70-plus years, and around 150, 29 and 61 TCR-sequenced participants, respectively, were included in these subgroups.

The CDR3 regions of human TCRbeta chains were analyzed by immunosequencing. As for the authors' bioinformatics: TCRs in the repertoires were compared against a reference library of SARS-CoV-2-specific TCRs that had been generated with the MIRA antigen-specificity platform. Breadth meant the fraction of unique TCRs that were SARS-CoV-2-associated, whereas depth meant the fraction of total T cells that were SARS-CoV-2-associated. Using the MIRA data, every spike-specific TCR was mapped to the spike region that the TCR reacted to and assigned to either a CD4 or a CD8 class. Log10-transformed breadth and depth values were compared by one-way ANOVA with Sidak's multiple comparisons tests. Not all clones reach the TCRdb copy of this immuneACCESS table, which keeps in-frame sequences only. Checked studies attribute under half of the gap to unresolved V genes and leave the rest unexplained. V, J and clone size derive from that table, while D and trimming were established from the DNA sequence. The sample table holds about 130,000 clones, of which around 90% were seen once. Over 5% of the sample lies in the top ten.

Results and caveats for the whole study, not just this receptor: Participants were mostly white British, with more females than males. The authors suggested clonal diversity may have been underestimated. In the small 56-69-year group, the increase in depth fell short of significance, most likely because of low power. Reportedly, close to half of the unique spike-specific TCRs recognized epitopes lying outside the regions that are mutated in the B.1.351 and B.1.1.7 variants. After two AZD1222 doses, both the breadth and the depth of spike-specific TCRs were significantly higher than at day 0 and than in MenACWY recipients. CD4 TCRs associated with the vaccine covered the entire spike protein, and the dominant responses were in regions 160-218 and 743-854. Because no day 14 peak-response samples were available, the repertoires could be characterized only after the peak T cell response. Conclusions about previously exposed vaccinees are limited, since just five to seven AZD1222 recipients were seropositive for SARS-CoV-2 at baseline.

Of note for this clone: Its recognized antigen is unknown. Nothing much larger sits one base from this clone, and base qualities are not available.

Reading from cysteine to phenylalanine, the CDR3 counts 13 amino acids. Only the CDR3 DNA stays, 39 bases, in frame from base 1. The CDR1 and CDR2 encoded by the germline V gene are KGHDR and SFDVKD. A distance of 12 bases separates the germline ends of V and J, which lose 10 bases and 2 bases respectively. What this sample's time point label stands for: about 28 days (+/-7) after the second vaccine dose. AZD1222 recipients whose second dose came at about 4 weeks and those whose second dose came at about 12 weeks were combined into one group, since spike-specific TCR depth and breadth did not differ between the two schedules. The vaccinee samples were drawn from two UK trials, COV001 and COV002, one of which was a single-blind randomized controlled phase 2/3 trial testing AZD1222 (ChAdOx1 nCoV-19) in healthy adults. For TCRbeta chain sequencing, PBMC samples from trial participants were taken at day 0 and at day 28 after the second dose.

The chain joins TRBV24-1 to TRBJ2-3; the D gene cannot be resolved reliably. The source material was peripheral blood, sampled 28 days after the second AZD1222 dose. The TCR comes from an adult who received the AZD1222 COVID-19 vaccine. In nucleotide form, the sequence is TGTGCCACATCGCAAGTCTTCACAGATACGCAGTATTTT. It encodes CATSQVFTDTQYF.